This T cell receptor (beta chain) came from a study of T-cell memory formation after mild COVID-19. Across the whole study: TCR clusters largely stayed donor specific.

This clonotype was found many times. Its antigen is undetermined. It was 5'RACE with constant-segment primers that produced the TCR alpha and TCR beta cDNA libraries, which carried sample barcodes and UMIs. Via MiXCR, TCRdb re-called the 5' RACE reads, giving one row per CDR3 protein. The table lists just under 550,000 distinct CDR3 sequences, over 20% of them singletons. This CDR3 is built from 16 residues. The V gene lost 2 bases and the J gene lost 1 base, with 15 bases spanning the gap. Study-level points and caveats: Chiefly within CM and EM were the contracting CD4+ clones; CD8+ ones were within EMRA. Cross-reactive memory appears to have joined, as suggested by some responding clones showing up in pre-infection memory.

The chain carries TRBV23-1 and TRBJ2-7, with D perhaps matching TRBD2 (6 bases). TRBV23-1 belongs to the ORF category, with a function that is uncertain. The TCR comes from an adult woman who had mild COVID-19 (a few samples of this study predate the infection). Cell type and time point are not known. The sample consisted of PBMCs or a T cell subset sorted from them (not recorded which). The CDR3 is CASSQTGDGPSYEQYF. For the CDR3, the DNA is TGCGCCAGCAGTCAAACGGGGGACGGACCTTCCTACGAGCAGTACTTC.